This TCR beta chain was identified during a study of CXCR3-negative and CXCR3-positive naive CD8 T cells. Subsets of CD8+ T cells were each sorted in triplicate at 250,000 to 350,000 cells apiece. Naive CD8+ T cells showed a CD45RO-CCR7+CD27+CD95- phenotype. Through 5' RACE with UMI labels, the TRB cDNA libraries were prepared. One entry per CDR3 protein, without DNA, is what TCRdb gives after re-calling the 5' RACE reads. The table lists 69,000 or so distinct CDR3 sequences, with over 1.3% in the top ten. Germline V gene data show CDR1 as SQVTM and CDR2 as ANQGSEA. The CDR3 is made up of 11 amino acids.

Sample: naive CXCR3- CD8+ T cells from blood. This sample's subset: CD45RO-CCR7+CD27+CD95- naive CD8+ T cells lacking CXCR3 (TNR3-). V gene TRBV29-1 combines with J gene TRBJ2-1. The source is a human donor in good health. Some clones in this sample may be carry-over from other donors' samples. The CDR3 loop is CSVDLGSEQFF.